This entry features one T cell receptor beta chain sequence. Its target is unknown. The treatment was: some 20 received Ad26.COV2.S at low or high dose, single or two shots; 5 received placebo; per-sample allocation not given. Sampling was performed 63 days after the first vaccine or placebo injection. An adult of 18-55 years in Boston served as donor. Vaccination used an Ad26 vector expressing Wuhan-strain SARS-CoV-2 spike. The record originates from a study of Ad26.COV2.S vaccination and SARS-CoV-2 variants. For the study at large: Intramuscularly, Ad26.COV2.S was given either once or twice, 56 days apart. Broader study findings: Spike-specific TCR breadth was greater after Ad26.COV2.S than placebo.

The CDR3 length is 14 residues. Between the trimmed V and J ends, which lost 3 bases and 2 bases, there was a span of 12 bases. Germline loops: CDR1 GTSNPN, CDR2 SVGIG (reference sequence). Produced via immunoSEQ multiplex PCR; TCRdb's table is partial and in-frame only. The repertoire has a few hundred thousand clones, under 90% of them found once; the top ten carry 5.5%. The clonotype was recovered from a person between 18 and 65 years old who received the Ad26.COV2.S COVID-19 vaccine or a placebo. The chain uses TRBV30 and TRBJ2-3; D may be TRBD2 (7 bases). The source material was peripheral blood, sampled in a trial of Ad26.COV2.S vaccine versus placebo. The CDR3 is CAWRGGPYTDTQYF. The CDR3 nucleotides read TGTGCCTGGAGGGGGGGGCCCTACACAGATACGCAGTATTTT. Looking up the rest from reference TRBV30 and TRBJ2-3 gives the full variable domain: SQTIHQWPATLVQPVGSPLSLECTVEGTSNPNLYWYRQAAGRGLQLLFYSVGIGQISSEVPQNLSASRPQDRQFILSSKKLLLSDSGFYLCAWRGGPYTDTQYFGPGTRLTVL.